This T cell receptor (beta chain) comes out of a study of radiotherapy plus CTLA-4 blockade in lung cancer. Study-level information: There were objective responses in 18% of patients, and 31% had disease control. Study outcomes and limitations: TCR clones of tumor origin grew in blood after radiotherapy plus ipilimumab. Interferon-beta and early blood T cell clone dynamics reportedly predicted response best.

About this clone: Its antigen is unidentified.

The ends were cut back, 0 bases at V and 4 bases at J, with 13 bases in the middle. CDR3 length equals 15 residues. Looked up from germline, CDR1 is GTSNPN and CDR2 is SVGIG (reference sequence). Patients had chemo-refractory metastatic non-small-cell lung cancer and received focal radiation plus CTLA-4 blockade that used ipilimumab. The method was immunoSEQ multiplex PCR; TCRdb's version includes in-frame clones alone and lacks a portion of them. The sample has about 99,000 clones; approximately 86% are singletons. This sequence joins TRBV30 and TRBJ1-5; D is possibly TRBD1 (6 bases). The clonotype originates from a human donor with non-small cell lung cancer that progressed on radiotherapy plus ipilimumab. This sample comprised peripheral blood, obtained from a patient treated with radiotherapy plus ipilimumab. CDR3 DNA: TGTGCCTGGAGTGTGGGACACAAACCTAATCAGCCCCAGCATTTT. It codes for CAWSVGHKPNQPQHF.